The 20 T cell receptor beta chains presented below share a single source sample, sequenced in a study of blood T cell repertoires in COVID-19. The table came from immunoSEQ multiplex PCR; TCRdb's copy has only in-frame clones and leaves some out. Among under 500,000 clones listed, approximately 90% were seen once. Specimen: peripheral blood. These receptor sequences come from a woman in her twenties or thirties with acute or convalescent COVID-19.

This clone turned up a few times. Other DNA sequences in the sample encode the same CDR3. The V gene is TRBV5-1, the J gene TRBJ2-1; 10 bases fit TRBD1. Germline V CDR1 and CDR2: SGHRS, YFSETQ. CDR3 length: 13 amino acids. V trimming: 3 bases; J trimming: 6 bases; junction bases outside the gene matches: 0. This chain's CDR3 is CASSWTGGNEQFF. The CDR3 bases are TGCGCCAGCAGCTGGACAGGGGGCAATGAGCAGTTCTTC.

J is TRBJ1-5 and V is TRBV2; D remains ambiguous. The CDR3 consists of 13 residues. Germline V lookup: CDR1 SNHLY, CDR2 FYNNEI. Trimming stripped 2 bases from V and 5 bases from J, with 7 bases between. The CDR3 DNA is TGTGCCAGCAGTGAATGGAGAGATCAGCCCCAGCATTTT. This encodes CASSEWRDQPQHF.

The chain joins TRBV7-3 to TRBJ1-6; 9 bases map to TRBD1. V shed 5 bases, J shed 7 bases, and the junction held 6 bases outside the gene matches. This CDR3 spans 15 amino acids. Germline CDR1 is SGHTA and CDR2 is FQGTGA. DNA of the CDR3: TGTGCCAGCAGCGAGAGACAGGGGGGCAATTCACCCCTCCACTTT. Encoded protein: CASSERQGGNSPLHF.

V is TRBV5-1 and J is TRBJ2-5; maybe TRBD1 (5 bases). Germline loops: CDR1 SGHRS, CDR2 YFSETQ. V was trimmed by 5 bases and J by 5 bases, leaving 13 bases between them. The CDR3 is 13 amino acids. The CDR3 sequence is CASSPQGTETQYF. The CDR3 DNA reads TGCGCCAGCAGTCCCCAGGGAACGGAGACCCAGTACTTC.

The V call is TRBV7-8, the J call TRBJ2-3; D gene unclear. Trimming removed 5 bases at V and 6 bases at J, with 12 bases between. This CDR3 is 13 amino acids long. Germline CDR1 SGHVS, CDR2 FQNEAQ. CDR3 DNA sequence: TGTGCCAGCAGCGCGACTCCGGCGGATACGCAGTATTTT. Its translation: CASSATPADTQYF.

The sample holds one count of this clone. The chain carries TRBV2 and TRBJ1-4; TRBD1 matches at 12 bases. Trimming at V came to 7 bases and at J to 7 bases, leaving 4 bases not matched to a gene. This CDR3 spans 14 amino acids. Germline-derived CDR1 and CDR2 are SNHLY and FYNNEI. CDR3 amino acids: CASKRDRGLEKLFF. DNA for the CDR3: TGTGCCAGCAAACGGGACAGGGGGCTTGAAAAACTGTTTTTT. Combining the CDR3 with reference TRBV2 and TRBJ1-4 gives the whole variable domain EPEVTQTPSHQVTQMGQEVILRCVPISNHLYFYWYRQILGQKVEFLVSFYNNEISEKSEIFDDQFSVERPDGSNFTLKIRSTKLEDSAMYFCASKRDRGLEKLFFGSGTQLSVL.

The rearrangement joins TRBV9 to TRBJ1-3; D is perhaps TRBD1 (6 bases). The V end was cut by 0 bases, the J end by 2 bases, with 12 bases between. The CDR3 loop spans 16 amino acids. Germline lookup yields CDR1 SGDLS and CDR2 YYNGEE. The CDR3 region is CASSVVGGGTGNTIYF. The CDR3 DNA follows: TGTGCCAGCAGCGTAGTAGGGGGGGGCACTGGAAACACCATATATTTT. Full variable domain (rest looked up from reference TRBV9 and TRBJ1-3): DSGVTQTPKHLITATGQRVTLRCSPRSGDLSVYWYQQSLDQGLQFLIQYYNGEERAKGNILERFSAQQFPDLHSELNLSSLELGDSALYFCASSVVGGGTGNTIYFGEGSWLTVV.

The chain uses TRBV2 and TRBJ1-1; no definite D call. Between the trimmed V and J ends, which lost 4 bases and 4 bases, there was a span of 7 bases. Germline CDR1 reads SNHLY; CDR2 reads FYNNEI. The CDR3 extends over 12 amino acids. CDR3 sequence (DNA): TGTGCCAGCAGTGTAGTAATCACTGAAGCTTTCTTT. This sequence encodes CASSVVITEAFF.

V is TRBV28 and J is TRBJ1-2; D may be TRBD1 (6 bases). The germline V gene has CDR1 MDHEN and CDR2 SYDVKM. This CDR3 has 13 amino acids. The V gene lost 2 bases and the J gene lost 8 bases, with 12 bases spanning the gap. CDR3 amino acids: CASSLEDSWGYTF. CDR3 bases: TGTGCCAGCAGTTTAGAGGACAGCTGGGGCTACACCTTC.

This chain links TRBV6-5 with TRBJ2-7; 12 bases match TRBD2. This CDR3 has 15 residues. Germline V gives CDR1 MNHEY, CDR2 SVGAGI. J lost 0 bases, V lost 8 bases, and 5 bases had no gene match. The CDR3 region is CASARLAGDSYEQYF. CDR3 nucleotides: TGTGCCAGCGCCAGACTAGCGGGGGACTCCTACGAGCAGTACTTC.

This clone was seen only a few times. The rearrangement uses TRBV12-5 and TRBJ2-7; 10 nucleotides match TRBD2. The CDR3 is 16 residues long. Germline trimming cut 5 bases from V and 0 bases from J; bases unmatched to any gene: 7. Germline-derived CDR1 and CDR2 are LGHNT and FRNRAP. This chain's CDR3 is CASGLLAGAISYEQYF. The CDR3 DNA reads as TGTGCTAGTGGTCTTCTAGCGGGGGCGATCTCCTACGAGCAGTACTTC.

The gene calls are TRBV28 and TRBJ1-5, with unresolved D. CDR1 is MDHEN and CDR2 is SYDVKM in the germline V gene. The CDR3 runs 15 residues. Trimming cost V 9 bases and J 3 bases, with 18 bases left between them. In DNA form, the CDR3 reads TGTGCCAGTTCGTTCAGGCAGGTAGACAATCAGCCCCAGCATTTT. Its translation: CASSFRQVDNQPQHF.

The chain carries TRBV5-8 and TRBJ2-5, with 12 bases aligning to TRBD2. Germline trimming cut 7 bases from V and 5 bases from J; bases unmatched to any gene: 18. Germline V gives CDR1 SGHTS, CDR2 YDEGEE. The CDR3 contains 18 residues. As DNA, the CDR3 is TGTGCCAGCCCAACTTACAGACTAGCGGGGGCCTCGGTGGAGACCCAGTACTTC. Its protein is CASPTYRLAGASVETQYF. The variable domain in full, completed from reference TRBV5-8 and TRBJ2-5, reads EAGVTQSPTHLIKTRGQQATLRCSPISGHTSVYWYQQALGLGLQFLLWYDEGEERNRGNFPPRFSGRQFPNYSSELNVNALELEDSALYLCASPTYRLAGASVETQYFGPGTRLLVL.

The chain combines TRBV6-5 with TRBJ1-2; TRBD1 matches 7 bases. Germline V gene data show CDR1 as MNHEY and CDR2 as SVGAGI. This CDR3 has 14 amino acids. After removal of 6 bases from V and 2 bases from J, the junction contained 6 bases not matched to a gene. The CDR3 DNA is TGTGCCAGCAGACCTACAGGGGAGAACTATGGCTACACCTTC. Amino acids: CASRPTGENYGYTF.

The chain has TRBV27 and TRBJ2-2; a possible D gene is TRBD2 (7 bases). Deletions cut 2 bases from V and 6 bases from J, with 10 bases between. The CDR3 length is 14 residues. CDR1 MNHEY and CDR2 SMNVEV come from the germline V gene (reference sequence). The CDR3 region has the DNA TGTGCCAGCAGTTTAAGGGAGGGGGCCGGGGAGCTGTTTTTT. Protein sequence: CASSLREGAGELFF.

The chain has TRBV10-2 and TRBJ2-1, with D possibly matching TRBD2 (7 bases). Trimming took 10 bases from V and 15 from J, leaving 19 bases between them. Germline lookup yields CDR1 WSHSY and CDR2 SAAADI. The CDR3 has 11 residues. CDR3 residues: CATQGRARLFF. The CDR3 DNA follows: TGCGCCACCCAGGGGAGGGCGAGGTTGTTCTTC.

The chain is built from TRBV28 and TRBJ2-7; TRBD1 might be the D (5 bases). This CDR3 region has 15 residues. V was cut by 7 bases and J by 5 bases, with 21 bases left in between. Germline CDR1 is MDHEN and CDR2 is SYDVKM. The DNA for the CDR3 is TGTGCCAGCACCCCGAGCCGGGCAGGGATCCACGAGCAGTACTTC. This gives the protein CASTPSRAGIHEQYF.

The genes are TRBV3-1 (or the pseudogene TRBV3-2) and TRBJ1-6, with D tentatively TRBD1 (5 bases). CDR3 size: 16 residues. The V end lost 3 bases, the J end lost 9 bases, and 18 bases lay between the germline ends. The germline gives CDR1 LGHDT, CDR2 YNNKEL (reference sequence). CDR3 sequence (DNA): TGTGCCAGCAGCCATGCCCGGGGAGGGGCAGGTTCACCCCTCCACTTT. Its translation: CASSHARGGAGSPLHF.

The CDR3 reads CASSPQLIGSGGYTF. The DNA of the CDR3 is TGCGCCAGCAGCCCCCAGTTGATTGGATCAGGTGGCTACACCTTC. The rearrangement links TRBV5-1 to TRBJ1-2; no reliable D call. V lost 4 bases and J lost 7, with 20 bases in between. This CDR3 has 15 residues. Germline loops: CDR1 SGHRS, CDR2 YFSETQ.

The J gene is TRBJ2-1, the V gene TRBV12-3 or TRBV12-4; D may be TRBD2 (7 bases). The CDR3 is made up of 12 amino acids. V dropped 7 bases and J dropped 8 bases, with 12 bases sitting between them. The CDR3 sequence: CASKGGRDEQFF. The CDR3 nucleotides are TGTGCCAGCAAAGGGGGGAGGGATGAGCAGTTCTTC.